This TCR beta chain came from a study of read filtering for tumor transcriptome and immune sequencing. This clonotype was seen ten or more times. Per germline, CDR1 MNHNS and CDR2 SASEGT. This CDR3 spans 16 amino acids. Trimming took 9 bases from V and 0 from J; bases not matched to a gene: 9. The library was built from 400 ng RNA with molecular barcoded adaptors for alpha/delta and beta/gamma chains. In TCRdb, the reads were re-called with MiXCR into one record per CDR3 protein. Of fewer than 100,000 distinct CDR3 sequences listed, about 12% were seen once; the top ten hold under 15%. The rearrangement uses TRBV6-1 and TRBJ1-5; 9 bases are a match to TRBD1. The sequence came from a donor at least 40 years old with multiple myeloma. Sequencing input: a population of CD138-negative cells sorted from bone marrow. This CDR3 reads CASRGQGTNSNQPQHF. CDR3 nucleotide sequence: TGTGCCAGTCGGGGACAGGGAACAAATAGCAATCAGCCCCAGCATTTT.